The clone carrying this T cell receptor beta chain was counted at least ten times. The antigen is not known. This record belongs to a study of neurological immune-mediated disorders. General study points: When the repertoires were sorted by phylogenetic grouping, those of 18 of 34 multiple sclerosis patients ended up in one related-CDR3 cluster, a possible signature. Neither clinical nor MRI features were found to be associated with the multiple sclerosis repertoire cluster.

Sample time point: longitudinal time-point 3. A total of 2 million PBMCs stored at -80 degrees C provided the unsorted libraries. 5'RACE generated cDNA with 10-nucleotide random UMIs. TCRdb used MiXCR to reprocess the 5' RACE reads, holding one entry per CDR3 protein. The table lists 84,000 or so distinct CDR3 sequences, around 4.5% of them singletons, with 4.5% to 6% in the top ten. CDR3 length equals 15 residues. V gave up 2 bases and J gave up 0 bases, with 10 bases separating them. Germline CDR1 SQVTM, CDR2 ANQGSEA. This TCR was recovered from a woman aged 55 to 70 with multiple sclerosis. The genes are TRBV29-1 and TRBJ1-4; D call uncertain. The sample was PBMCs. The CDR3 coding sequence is TGCAGCGTTGAACTAGAAAAATCAACTAATGAAAAACTGTTTTTT. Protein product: CSVELEKSTNEKLFF.